This T cell receptor (beta chain) comes out of a study of neurological immune-mediated disorders. Trimming took 6 bases from V and 1 from J, leaving 12 bases between them. Germline assignment: CDR1 ENHRY and CDR2 SYGVKD. The CDR3 contains 14 residues. The cDNA was produced through 5'RACE with 10-nucleotide random UMIs. TCRdb redid the calling of the 5' RACE reads with MiXCR, one entry per CDR3 protein. Here the sample spans more than 20,000 distinct CDR3 sequences, around 15% being singletons. This receptor was obtained from a woman aged 40-49 years with HTLV-1-associated myelopathy (HAM/TSP). The sample consisted of PBMCs. This chain links TRBV10-3 with TRBJ1-1; D remains ambiguous. The DNA of the CDR3 is TGTGCCATCAGAGGCGGGGTGGGGAACACTGAAGCTTTCTTT. This sequence encodes CAIRGGVGNTEAFF.